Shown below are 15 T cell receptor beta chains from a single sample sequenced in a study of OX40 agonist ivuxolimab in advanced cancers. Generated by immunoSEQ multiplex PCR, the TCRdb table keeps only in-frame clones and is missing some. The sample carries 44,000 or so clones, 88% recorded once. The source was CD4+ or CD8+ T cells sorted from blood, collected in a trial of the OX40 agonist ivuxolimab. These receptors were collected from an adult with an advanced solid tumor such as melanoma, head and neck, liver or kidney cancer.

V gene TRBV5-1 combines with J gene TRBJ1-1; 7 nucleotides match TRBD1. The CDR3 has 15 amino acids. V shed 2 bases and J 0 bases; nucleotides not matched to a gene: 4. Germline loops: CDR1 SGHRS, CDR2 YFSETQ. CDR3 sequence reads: CASSLRQGLNTEAFF. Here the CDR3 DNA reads TGCGCCAGCAGCTTAAGACAGGGTCTGAACACTGAAGCTTTCTTT.

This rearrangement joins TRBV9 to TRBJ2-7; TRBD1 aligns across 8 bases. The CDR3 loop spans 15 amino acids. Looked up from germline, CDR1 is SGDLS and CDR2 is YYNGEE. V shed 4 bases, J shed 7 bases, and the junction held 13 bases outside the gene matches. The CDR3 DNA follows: TGTGCCAGCAGCCTCGAGCAGGGGGCTGAGGGTGAGCAGTACTTC. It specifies CASSLEQGAEGEQYF. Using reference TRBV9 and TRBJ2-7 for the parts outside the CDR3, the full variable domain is DSGVTQTPKHLITATGQRVTLRCSPRSGDLSVYWYQQSLDQGLQFLIQYYNGEERAKGNILERFSAQQFPDLHSELNLSSLELGDSALYFCASSLEQGAEGEQYFGPGTRLTVT.

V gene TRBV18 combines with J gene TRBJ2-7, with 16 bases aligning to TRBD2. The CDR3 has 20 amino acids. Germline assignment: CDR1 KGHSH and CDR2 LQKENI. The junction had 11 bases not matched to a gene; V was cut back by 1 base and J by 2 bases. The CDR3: CASSPRTGTSGRAGTYEQYF. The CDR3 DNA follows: TGTGCCAGCTCACCACGGACCGGGACTAGCGGGAGGGCCGGAACCTACGAGCAGTACTTC.

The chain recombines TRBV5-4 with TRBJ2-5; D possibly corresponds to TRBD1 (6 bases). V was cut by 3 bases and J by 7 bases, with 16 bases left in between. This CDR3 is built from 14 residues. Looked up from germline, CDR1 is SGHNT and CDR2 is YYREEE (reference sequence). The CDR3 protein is CASSYTGSLGTQYF. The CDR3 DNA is TGTGCCAGCAGCTATACAGGGTCCTTGGGGACCCAGTACTTC. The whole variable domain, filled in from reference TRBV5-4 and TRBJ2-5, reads ETGVTQSPTHLIKTRGQQVTLRCSSQSGHNTVSWYQQALGQGPQFIFQYYREEENGRGNFPPRFSGLQFPNYSSELNVNALELDDSALYLCASSYTGSLGTQYFGPGTRLLVL.

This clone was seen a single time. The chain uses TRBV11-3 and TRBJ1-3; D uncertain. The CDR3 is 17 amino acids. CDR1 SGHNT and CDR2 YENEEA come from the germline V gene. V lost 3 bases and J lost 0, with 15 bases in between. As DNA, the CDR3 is TGTGCCAGCAGCTTTCCCCAAGGCAGGTTCTCTGGAAACACCATATATTTT. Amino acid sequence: CASSFPQGRFSGNTIYF.

The CDR3 region is CASSFNTGELFF. Here the CDR3 DNA reads TGTGCCAGCAGCTTTAACACCGGGGAGCTGTTTTTT. The gene calls are TRBV7-3 and TRBJ2-2; D is undetermined. The CDR3 runs 12 residues. Per the germline V gene, CDR1 is SGHTA and CDR2 is FQGTGA. V was pared by 3 bases and J by 2 bases, with 1 base between.

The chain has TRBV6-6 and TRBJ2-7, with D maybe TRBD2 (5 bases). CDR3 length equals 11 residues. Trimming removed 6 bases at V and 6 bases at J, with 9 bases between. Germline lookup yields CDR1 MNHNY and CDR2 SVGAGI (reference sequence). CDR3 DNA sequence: TGTGCCAGCAGCGGGAAGTTCGAGCAGTACTTC. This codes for CASSGKFEQYF.

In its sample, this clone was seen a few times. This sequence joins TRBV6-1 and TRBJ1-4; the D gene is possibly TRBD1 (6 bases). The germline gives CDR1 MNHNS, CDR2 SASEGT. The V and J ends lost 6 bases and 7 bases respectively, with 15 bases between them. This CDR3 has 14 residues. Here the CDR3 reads CASRGAGTSEKLFF. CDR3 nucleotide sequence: TGTGCCAGCAGGGGGGCGGGGACGTCTGAAAAACTGTTTTTT.

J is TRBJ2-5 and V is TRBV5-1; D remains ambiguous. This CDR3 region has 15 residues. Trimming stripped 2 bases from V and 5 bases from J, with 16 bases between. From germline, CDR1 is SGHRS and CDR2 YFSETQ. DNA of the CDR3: TGCGCCAGCAGCTTCCTGTCCCCAGAGTTGGAGACCCAGTACTTC. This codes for CASSFLSPELETQYF.

Written as DNA, the CDR3 is TGTGCCAGCGGTGGGGGGCGCTACACCTTC. Its translation is CASGGGRYTF. This chain joins TRBV28 and TRBJ1-2; D perhaps matches TRBD1 (6 bases). Trimming took 8 bases from V and 9 from J, leaving 10 bases between them. CDR1 and CDR2 from the germline V gene are MDHEN and SYDVKM. This CDR3 has 10 amino acids.

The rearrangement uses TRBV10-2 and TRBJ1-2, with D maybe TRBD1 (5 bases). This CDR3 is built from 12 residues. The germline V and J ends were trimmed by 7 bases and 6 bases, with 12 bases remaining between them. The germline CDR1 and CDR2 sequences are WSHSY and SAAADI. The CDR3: CASTPGGDGYTF. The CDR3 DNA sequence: TGCGCCAGCACCCCTGGGGGAGATGGCTACACCTTC.

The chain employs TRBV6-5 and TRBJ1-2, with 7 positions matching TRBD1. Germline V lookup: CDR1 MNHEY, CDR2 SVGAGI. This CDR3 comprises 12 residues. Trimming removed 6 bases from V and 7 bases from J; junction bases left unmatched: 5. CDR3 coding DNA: TGTGCCAGCAGCTTACAGGGGATTGGCTACACCTTC. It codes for CASSLQGIGYTF.

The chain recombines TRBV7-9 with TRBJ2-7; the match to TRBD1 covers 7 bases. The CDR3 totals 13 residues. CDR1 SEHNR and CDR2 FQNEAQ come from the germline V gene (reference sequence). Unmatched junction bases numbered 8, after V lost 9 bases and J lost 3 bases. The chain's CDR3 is CASSPGQSYEQYF. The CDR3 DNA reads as TGTGCCAGTTCACCGGGACAGAGCTACGAGCAGTACTTC. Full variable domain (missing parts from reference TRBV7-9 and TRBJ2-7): DTGVSQNPRHKITKRGQNVTFRCDPISEHNRLYWYRQTLGQGPEFLTYFQNEAQLEKSRLLSDRFSAERPKGSFSTLEIQRTEQGDSAMYLCASSPGQSYEQYFGPGTRLTVT.

For the CDR3, the DNA is TGTGCCTGGAGCCGACAGGGGGCTTATGAGCAGTACTTC. Translated, it gives CAWSRQGAYEQYF. V gene TRBV30 combines with J gene TRBJ2-7, with 10 bases that match TRBD1. This CDR3 has 13 amino acids. The junction had 6 bases not matched to a gene; V was cut back by 3 bases and J by 7 bases. Germline V gives CDR1 GTSNPN, CDR2 SVGIG (reference sequence).

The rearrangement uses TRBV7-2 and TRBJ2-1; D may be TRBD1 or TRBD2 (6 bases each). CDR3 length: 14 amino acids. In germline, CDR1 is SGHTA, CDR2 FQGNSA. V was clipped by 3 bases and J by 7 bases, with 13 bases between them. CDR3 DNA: TGTGCCAGCAGCTTTAGCTGGAGGGGGAATGAGCAGTTCTTC. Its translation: CASSFSWRGNEQFF.